What follows are 15 T cell receptor beta chains derived from one specimen sequenced in a study of Ad26.COV2.S vaccination and SARS-CoV-2 variants. Treatment given: roughly 19 received Ad26.COV2.S at low or high dose, single or two shots; a few received placebo; per-sample allocation not given. At day 63 after the first vaccine or placebo injection, samples were drawn. The method was immunoSEQ multiplex PCR; TCRdb's version includes in-frame clones alone and lacks a portion of them. The sample lists under 500,000 clones, around 92% seen once, with about 1.6% in the top ten. The specimen was peripheral blood, collected in a trial of Ad26.COV2.S vaccine versus placebo. The receptor set was obtained from a person between 18 and 65 years old who received the Ad26.COV2.S COVID-19 vaccine or a placebo.

This chain joins TRBV10-1 and TRBJ1-1, with 8 bases fitting TRBD1. The V gene's germline CDR1 is WNHNN and CDR2 SYGVQD (reference sequence). The junction had 9 bases not matched to a gene; V was cut back by 8 bases and J by 7 bases. The CDR3 runs to 13 residues. The chain's CDR3 is CASRSGTGDEAFF. CDR3 nucleotide sequence: TGCGCCAGCCGTTCCGGGACAGGTGATGAAGCTTTCTTT.

The V and J genes are TRBV28 and TRBJ2-4, with 9 bases matching TRBD1. Germline V gene lookup returns CDR1 MDHEN and CDR2 SYDVKM. The CDR3 totals 15 residues. The V and J ends lost 5 bases and 8 bases, in that order; junction bases with no gene match: 10. For the CDR3, the DNA is TGTGCCAGCAGTCCACATACAGGGGGCTCGGACATTCAGTACTTC. Protein sequence: CASSPHTGGSDIQYF.

Only a few counts were recorded for this clone. V and J are TRBV5-4 and TRBJ2-2; no definite D call. The V and J ends lost 1 base and 8 bases respectively, with 12 bases between them. The CDR3 loop spans 14 amino acids. Germline CDR1 reads SGHNT; CDR2 reads YYREEE (reference sequence). CDR3 nucleotide sequence: TGTGCCAGCAGCTTGCGGGTTGGCCGGGGGGAGCTGTTTTTT. Its protein product is CASSLRVGRGELFF. Full variable domain (remainder filled in from reference TRBV5-4 and TRBJ2-2): ETGVTQSPTHLIKTRGQQVTLRCSSQSGHNTVSWYQQALGQGPQFIFQYYREEENGRGNFPPRFSGLQFPNYSSELNVNALELDDSALYLCASSLRVGRGELFFGEGSRLTVL.

The chain couples TRBV21-1 to TRBJ2-7; the table gives TRBD2 as D, unverified against the DNA. TRBV21-1 is given as a pseudogene. The CDR3 has 15 amino acids. The chain's CDR3 is CASRKDGRPWYEQYF. Here the CDR3 DNA reads TGTGCCAGCAGAAAAGACGGGAGGCCCTGGTACGAGCAGTACTTC.

The chain has TRBV10-1 and TRBJ2-1, with TRBD1 matching over 9 bases. CDR3 length: 15 residues. Unmatched junction bases numbered 5, after V lost 0 bases and J lost 8 bases. Germline CDR1 reads WNHNN; CDR2 reads SYGVQD (reference sequence). The CDR3 sequence: CASSESGQGLDEQFF. The CDR3, as DNA: TGCGCCAGCAGTGAGTCGGGACAGGGACTCGATGAGCAGTTCTTC.

The chain links TRBV7-2 to TRBJ2-1, with 8 bases lining up with TRBD1. J lost 3 bases, V lost 4 bases, and 8 bases had no gene match. Germline values: CDR1 SGHTA, CDR2 FQGNSA. This CDR3 contains 16 residues. CDR3 coding DNA: TGTGCCAGCAGCTGGGCTCAGGGGGCTGGCTACAATGAGCAGTTCTTC. Its translation: CASSWAQGAGYNEQFF.

The DNA of the CDR3 is TGTGCCAGCAGCTTAAGAGGAAGAAACTATGGCTACACCTTC. Protein: CASSLRGRNYGYTF. V gene TRBV7-8 combines with J gene TRBJ1-2; D is undetermined. Trimming took off 2 bases at V and 2 bases at J, with 9 bases between the two ends. Per germline, CDR1 SGHVS and CDR2 FQNEAQ. The CDR3 consists of 14 residues.

With regard to this clone: The sample contains more than one DNA sequence encoding this CDR3. This chain connects TRBV19 to TRBJ2-3; 10 nucleotides agree with TRBD2. V trimming: 6 bases; J trimming: 2 bases; junction bases outside the gene matches: 5. The length of the CDR3 is 15 residues. The V gene's germline CDR1 is LNHDA and CDR2 SQIVND (reference sequence). The chain's CDR3 is CASSTLAGVTDTQYF. CDR3 bases: TGTGCCAGTAGCACCCTAGCGGGGGTCACAGATACGCAGTATTTT.

The V and J genes are TRBV5-1 and TRBJ2-5; TRBD1 might be the D (5 bases). This CDR3 comprises 14 residues. Germline V gene sequence: CDR1 SGHRS, CDR2 YFSETQ. The germline V and J ends were trimmed by 4 bases and 5 bases, with 15 bases remaining between them. The CDR3 region is CASSGAVPRETQYF. Written as DNA, the CDR3 is TGCGCCAGCAGCGGGGCGGTCCCGAGGGAGACCCAGTACTTC.

The CDR3 DNA reads as TGTGCCAGCAGCTTACCTGGACAGGGGGACTACGAGCAGTACTTC. It yields the protein CASSLPGQGDYEQYF. The V gene is TRBV5-4, the J gene TRBJ2-7; 10 bases map to TRBD1. Germline CDR1 SGHNT, CDR2 YYREEE (reference sequence). The V and J ends lost 2 bases and 3 bases, in that order; junction bases with no gene match: 5. The CDR3 contains 15 residues. Variable domain in full (rest from reference TRBV5-4 and TRBJ2-7): ETGVTQSPTHLIKTRGQQVTLRCSSQSGHNTVSWYQQALGQGPQFIFQYYREEENGRGNFPPRFSGLQFPNYSSELNVNALELDDSALYLCASSLPGQGDYEQYFGPGTRLTVT.

The V call is TRBV5-5, the J call TRBJ2-1; 8 positions match TRBD2. The length of the CDR3 is 15 residues. Germline lookup yields CDR1 SGHKS and CDR2 YYEKEE (reference sequence). The V and J ends lost 0 bases and 7 bases, in that order; junction bases with no gene match: 6. This CDR3 reads CASSLGAGAWNEQFF. As DNA, the CDR3 is TGTGCCAGCAGCTTGGGAGCGGGGGCATGGAATGAGCAGTTCTTC.

This clone was seen once. V and J are TRBV5-1 and TRBJ1-1, with D possibly matching TRBD1 (6 bases). The V end lost 5 bases, the J end lost 1 base, and 12 bases lay between the germline ends. The germline V gene has CDR1 SGHRS and CDR2 YFSETQ. There are 14 residues in the CDR3. CDR3 region: CASRFRDKNTEAFF. The CDR3 region has the DNA TGCGCCAGCAGATTCCGGGACAAGAACACTGAAGCTTTCTTT. The entire variable domain, with the rest obtained from reference TRBV5-1 and TRBJ1-1, is as follows: KAGVTQTPRYLIKTRGQQVTLSCSPISGHRSVSWYQQTPGQGLQFLFEYFSETQRNKGNFPGRFSGRQFSNSRSEMNVSTLELGDSALYLCASRFRDKNTEAFFGQGTRLTVV.

The V call is TRBV6-2 or TRBV6-3, the J call TRBJ2-3; D is undetermined. V lost 5 bases and J 1 base, leaving 10 bases between the germline ends. The CDR3 is 14 residues long. Germline V CDR1 and CDR2: MNHEY, SVGEGT. For the CDR3, the DNA is TGTGCCAGCAGTCCCTGGGTGGGCACAGATACGCAGTATTTT. Translating it yields CASSPWVGTDTQYF.

The chain carries TRBV7-2 and TRBJ2-7; TRBD1 matches at 10 bases. Per germline, CDR1 SGHTA and CDR2 FQGNSA. Trimming took 1 base from V and 7 from J; bases not matched to a gene: 7. This CDR3 contains 15 residues. CDR3 sequence: CASSLEGDRGREQYF. In DNA, the CDR3 is TGTGCCAGCAGCTTAGAAGGGGACAGGGGTCGTGAGCAGTACTTC.

CDR3 sequence reads: CASSGDGGAGYTF. As DNA, the CDR3 is TGTGCCAGCAGCGGCGATGGGGGTGCTGGCTACACCTTC. This chain links TRBV9 with TRBJ1-2; tentative D call: TRBD1 (5 bases). V was pared by 3 bases and J by 7 bases, with 13 bases between. The CDR3 is 13 amino acids. Germline loops: CDR1 SGDLS, CDR2 YYNGEE. Drawing the rest from reference TRBV9 and TRBJ1-2, the complete variable domain is DSGVTQTPKHLITATGQRVTLRCSPRSGDLSVYWYQQSLDQGLQFLIQYYNGEERAKGNILERFSAQQFPDLHSELNLSSLELGDSALYFCASSGDGGAGYTFGSGTRLTVV.